These 25 T cell receptor beta chains originate from one sample sequenced in a study of shared clonotypes between healthy human individuals. Here immunoSEQ multiplex PCR was the method, and the copy in TCRdb shows in-frame clones only, minus some. This sample yields some 2,100,000 clones, of which approximately 94% are seen a single time; more than 0.1% belongs to the top ten. Sequencing was carried out using naive CD4+ T cells sorted from blood. Subset here: CD45RA+ positively selected. All receptors derive from a man between 18 and 29 years old in good health.

CDR3: CASSRTLSTDTQYF. CDR3 sequence (DNA): TGTGCCAGCAGTAGGACCTTAAGCACAGATACGCAGTATTTT. The V gene is TRBV2, the J gene TRBJ2-3; D remains unclear. There are 14 residues in the CDR3. Germline assignment: CDR1 SNHLY and CDR2 FYNNEI. Trimming took 5 bases from V and 0 from J, leaving 9 bases between them.

The chain recombines TRBV6-5 with TRBJ1-1, with unresolved D. Trimming removed 8 bases from V and 0 bases from J, with 13 bases in between. Germline loops: CDR1 MNHEY, CDR2 SVGAGI. The CDR3 has 14 residues. The CDR3 here is CASWIPGMNTEAFF. Here the CDR3 DNA reads TGTGCCAGCTGGATTCCGGGGATGAACACTGAAGCTTTCTTT.

This clone was seen a few times. The chain recombines TRBV4-3 with TRBJ2-1, with TRBD2 matching over 7 bases. Per the germline V gene, CDR1 is LGHNA and CDR2 is YSLEER. The J segment lost 4 bases and the V segment lost 4 bases, leaving 7 bases of the junction unmatched. CDR3 length: 15 residues. CDR3 in amino acids: CASSRLAALYNEQFF. CDR3 nucleotides: TGCGCCAGCAGCCGGCTAGCGGCACTATACAATGAGCAGTTCTTC.

For this clone: The sample carries other DNA sequences with the same CDR3. The chain has TRBV9 and TRBJ1-2, with TRBD1 as a possible D gene (6 bases). From germline, CDR1 is SGDLS and CDR2 YYNGEE. The length of the CDR3 is 13 residues. V lost 4 bases to trimming and J lost 4 bases, with 11 bases between them. The chain's CDR3 is CASSPEGVYGYTF. As DNA, the CDR3 is TGTGCCAGCAGCCCAGAGGGGGTCTATGGCTACACCTTC.

The V gene is TRBV6-6, the J gene TRBJ2-7, with TRBD2 identical over 11 bases. Per the germline V gene, CDR1 is MNHNY and CDR2 is SVGAGI (reference sequence). V was pared by 6 bases and J by 4 bases, with 5 bases of the junction left unmatched. The CDR3 has 14 amino acids. The CDR3 protein is CASRTLAGAYEQYF. The CDR3, as DNA: TGTGCCAGCAGGACACTAGCGGGGGCGTACGAGCAGTACTTC.

The chain has TRBV10-3 and TRBJ1-4; no firm D call. The CDR3 consists of 10 residues. Germline values: CDR1 ENHRY, CDR2 SYGVKD. V lost 10 bases to trimming and J lost 5 bases, with 5 bases between them. CDR3 nucleotides: TGTGCCACCAGGAATGAAAAACTGTTTTTT. This translates into CATRNEKLFF.

The chain recombines TRBV7-9 with TRBJ1-2; a weak D match, TRBD1 (6 bases). The ends were cut back, 4 bases at V and 4 bases at J, with 13 bases in the middle. Germline assignment: CDR1 SEHNR and CDR2 FQNEAQ (reference sequence). There are 14 residues in the CDR3. CDR3: CASSSGTTLYGYTF. Here the CDR3 DNA reads TGTGCCAGCAGCTCCGGGACAACACTCTATGGCTACACCTTC.

The chain uses TRBV6-4 and TRBJ2-2; 9 nucleotides line up with TRBD2. Germline loops: CDR1 MRHNA, CDR2 SNTAGT. Trimming took 0 bases from V and 6 from J; bases not matched to a gene: 8. The CDR3 contains 17 residues. The CDR3 loop reads CASSDSAGGFAPGELFF. The CDR3 DNA follows: TGTGCCAGCAGTGACTCAGCGGGGGGTTTTGCCCCCGGGGAGCTGTTTTTT.

The V call is TRBV2, the J call TRBJ1-6; TRBD1 matches at 7 bases. Looked up from germline, CDR1 is SNHLY and CDR2 is FYNNEI. The ends lost 2 bases at V and 6 bases at J; junction bases unmatched: 10. This CDR3 is built from 17 residues. The CDR3 is CASSEWLSGGTNSPLHF. Written as DNA, the CDR3 is TGTGCCAGCAGTGAATGGCTGTCAGGGGGGACTAATTCACCCCTCCACTTT.

The gene calls are TRBV11-2 and TRBJ2-7; perhaps TRBD2 as D (6 bases). This CDR3 has 13 amino acids. The germline V and J ends were trimmed by 5 bases and 4 bases, with 12 bases remaining between them. Germline V gene data show CDR1 as SGHAT and CDR2 as FQNNGV. Here the CDR3 DNA reads TGTGCCAGCAGCAGGGGACTTCTATACGAGCAGTACTTC. The encoded protein is CASSRGLLYEQYF. The entire variable domain, with the rest obtained from reference TRBV11-2 and TRBJ2-7, is as follows: EAGVAQSPRYKIIEKRQSVAFWCNPISGHATLYWYQQILGQGPKLLIQFQNNGVVDDSQLPKDRFSAERLKGVDSTLKIQPAKLEDSAVYLCASSRGLLYEQYFGPGTRLTVT.

The chain combines TRBV28 with TRBJ2-7, with D possibly matching TRBD2 (6 bases). The CDR3 length is 13 residues. Germline CDR1 reads MDHEN; CDR2 reads SYDVKM. V was cut by 6 bases and J by 3 bases, with 12 bases left in between. In nucleotides, the CDR3 is TGTGCCAGCAGCTCGACTAGTCTCTACGAGCAGTACTTC. Encoded protein: CASSSTSLYEQYF.

Comment on this clone: Other DNA sequences from this sample encode an identical CDR3 as well. V gene TRBV5-1 combines with J gene TRBJ1-3, with a weak D call TRBD1 (6 bases). This CDR3 region has 15 residues. Trimming removed 5 bases at V and 0 bases at J, with 12 bases between. Germline-derived CDR1 and CDR2 are SGHRS and YFSETQ. CDR3 nucleotide sequence: TGCGCCAGCAGTCTGGAGGGGGTCTCTGGAAACACCATATATTTT. Amino acids: CASSLEGVSGNTIYF. Combining the CDR3 with reference TRBV5-1 and TRBJ1-3 gives the whole variable domain KAGVTQTPRYLIKTRGQQVTLSCSPISGHRSVSWYQQTPGQGLQFLFEYFSETQRNKGNFPGRFSGRQFSNSRSEMNVSTLELGDSALYLCASSLEGVSGNTIYFGEGSWLTVV.

The V and J genes are TRBV5-1 and TRBJ2-7, with TRBD1 identical over 10 bases. Germline trimming cut 3 bases from V and 5 bases from J; bases unmatched to any gene: 8. The CDR3 extends over 15 amino acids. Germline V gives CDR1 SGHRS, CDR2 YFSETQ. The CDR3 sequence: CASSSTGGTWDEQYF. CDR3 DNA sequence: TGCGCCAGCAGCTCGACAGGGGGCACCTGGGACGAGCAGTACTTC. The entire variable domain, with the rest obtained from reference TRBV5-1 and TRBJ2-7, is as follows: KAGVTQTPRYLIKTRGQQVTLSCSPISGHRSVSWYQQTPGQGLQFLFEYFSETQRNKGNFPGRFSGRQFSNSRSEMNVSTLELGDSALYLCASSSTGGTWDEQYFGPGTRLTVT.

The chain has TRBV25-1 and TRBJ2-6, with D perhaps matching TRBD1 (5 bases). V was shortened by 8 bases and J by 3 bases, with 14 bases between the two germline ends. The germline gives CDR1 MGHDK, CDR2 SYGVNS. CDR3 length: 15 residues. CDR3 amino acids: CASRPQGSGANVLTF. CDR3 nucleotides: TGTGCCAGCCGCCCGCAGGGTAGTGGGGCCAACGTCCTGACTTTC.

Points on this clone: Distinct nucleotide sequences in the sample also encode this CDR3. The chain employs TRBV5-1 and TRBJ1-5; the match to TRBD1 covers 7 bases. V lost 0 bases and J lost 5; bases outside the gene matches: 5. Germline assignment: CDR1 SGHRS and CDR2 YFSETQ. The CDR3 runs to 15 residues. The CDR3 protein is CASSLGTGDYQPQHF. The CDR3 nucleotides read TGCGCCAGCAGCTTGGGTACAGGGGATTATCAGCCCCAGCATTTT.

This chain joins TRBV11-2 and TRBJ2-2, with TRBD1 matching 9 bases. V was pared by 2 bases and J by 3 bases, with 4 bases of the junction left unmatched. The CDR3 totals 16 residues. Germline V lookup: CDR1 SGHAT, CDR2 FQNNGV. The CDR3 DNA sequence: TGTGCCAGCAGCTTAACAGGGGGCGCAGACACCGGGGAGCTGTTTTTT. This encodes CASSLTGGADTGELFF.

The V gene is TRBV28, the J gene TRBJ2-7; D is perhaps TRBD1 (5 bases). V lost 7 bases, J lost 3 bases, and 10 bases lay in between. CDR1 MDHEN and CDR2 SYDVKM come from the germline V gene. The CDR3 totals 12 residues. CDR3 nucleotides: TGTGCCAGCACCCAGCAGGGCTACGAGCAGTACTTC. Its protein is CASTQQGYEQYF.

The DNA for the CDR3 is TGTGCCTGGAGTCCAGGGTGGCCGCAGGAAGAGACCCAGTACTTC. It encodes CAWSPGWPQEETQYF. This chain links TRBV30 with TRBJ2-5, with D possibly being TRBD1 (5 bases). Germline V CDR1 and CDR2: GTSNPN, SVGIG (reference sequence). The V end was cut by 2 bases, the J end by 3 bases, with 16 bases between. There are 15 residues in the CDR3.

Comments on this clone: At one end the junction does not follow the germline gene, possibly because of a read error. The sample contains more than one DNA sequence encoding this CDR3. The gene calls are TRBV2 and TRBJ2-3, with a weak D call TRBD1 (5 bases). There are 12 residues in the CDR3. Germline values: CDR1 SNHLY, CDR2 FYNNEI. CDR3 in amino acids: CASREGADTQYF. The CDR3 DNA is TGTGCCAGCAGGGAAGGGGCAGATACGCAGTATTTT.

V gene TRBV28 combines with J gene TRBJ1-2; D remains ambiguous. The CDR3 loop spans 13 amino acids. Per germline, CDR1 MDHEN and CDR2 SYDVKM. The V and J ends lost 2 bases and 2 bases respectively, with 6 bases between them. The CDR3 region has the DNA TGTGCCAGCAGTTTAACAGCCAACTATGGCTACACCTTC. Its protein is CASSLTANYGYTF.

The gene calls are TRBV7-9 and TRBJ2-1; weak D call: TRBD2 (5 bases). V lost 1 base to trimming and J lost 2 bases, with 9 bases between them. Germline V lookup: CDR1 SEHNR, CDR2 FQNEAQ (reference sequence). The CDR3 length is 15 residues. CDR3: CASSLGRDTYNEQFF. CDR3 nucleotides: TGTGCCAGCAGCTTAGGCCGGGATACCTACAATGAGCAGTTCTTC. Based on the CDR3 plus reference TRBV7-9 and TRBJ2-1, the full variable domain is DTGVSQNPRHKITKRGQNVTFRCDPISEHNRLYWYRQTLGQGPEFLTYFQNEAQLEKSRLLSDRFSAERPKGSFSTLEIQRTEQGDSAMYLCASSLGRDTYNEQFFGPGTRLTVL.

The chain joins TRBV11-2 to TRBJ2-3; 7 bases map to TRBD2. Germline-derived CDR1 and CDR2 are SGHAT and FQNNGV. V dropped 1 base and J dropped 0; count of bases not matched to a gene: 7. The CDR3 contains 17 residues. The CDR3 here is CASSLGTLAASTDTQYF. CDR3 sequence (DNA): TGTGCCAGCAGCTTAGGTACGCTAGCGGCTAGCACAGATACGCAGTATTTT. Supplemented by reference TRBV11-2 and TRBJ2-3, the full variable domain reads EAGVAQSPRYKIIEKRQSVAFWCNPISGHATLYWYQQILGQGPKLLIQFQNNGVVDDSQLPKDRFSAERLKGVDSTLKIQPAKLEDSAVYLCASSLGTLAASTDTQYFGPGTRLTVL.

V and J are TRBV6-5 and TRBJ2-4; tentative D call: TRBD1 (6 bases). The CDR3 spans 14 residues. V lost 2 bases and J lost 8, with 13 bases in between. Per the germline V gene, CDR1 is MNHEY and CDR2 is SVGAGI. The CDR3, as DNA: TGTGCCAGCAGTTACATTCAGGGGTGGCACATTCAGTACTTC. Its translation: CASSYIQGWHIQYF.

The chain links TRBV11-2 to TRBJ1-1; TRBD1 matches at 8 bases. CDR1 and CDR2 (germline): SGHAT, FQNNGV. There are 15 residues in the CDR3. Germline trimming cut 1 base from V and 1 base from J; bases unmatched to any gene: 2. The DNA for the CDR3 is TGTGCCAGCAGCTTAGGGACAGGGAAGAACACTGAAGCTTTCTTT. Translation gives CASSLGTGKNTEAFF.

The chain links TRBV27 to TRBJ2-3; D is unclear. Between the trimmed V and J ends, which lost 6 bases and 11 bases, there was a span of 18 bases. The V gene's germline CDR1 is MNHEY and CDR2 SMNVEV (reference sequence). This CDR3 contains 13 residues. CDR3 in amino acids: CASRTPGYGMQYF. The CDR3 DNA follows: TGTGCCAGCAGAACCCCGGGCTATGGTATGCAGTATTTT.